The 8 T cell receptor beta chains below come from one sample, sequenced in a study of shared clonotypes between healthy human individuals. Using immunoSEQ multiplex PCR, the repertoire was profiled, and TCRdb retains in-frame clones only, with some absent. The repertoire holds approximately 2,300,000 clones, with less than 95% as singletons. Sequencing was carried out using naive CD4+ T cells from PBMCs. Subset meaning: CD45RA+ positively selected. The receptors were sampled from a man aged 18 to 30 in good health. Some clones in this sample may be carry-over from other donors' samples.

The table lists this clone with a count of one. The chain links TRBV14 to TRBJ1-4, with D perhaps TRBD1 (5 bases). CDR1 and CDR2 (germline): SGHDN, FVKESK. V was cut by 2 bases and J by 7 bases, with 11 bases left in between. The CDR3 runs to 14 residues. The CDR3: CASSQNRPSEKLFF. CDR3 nucleotide sequence: TGTGCCAGCAGCCAAAACAGGCCCTCTGAAAAACTGTTTTTT.

This chain's CDR3 is CASSIVIYEQFF. The DNA of the CDR3 is TGTGCCAGCTCAATCGTAATCTATGAGCAGTTCTTC. The chain joins TRBV28 to TRBJ2-1, with D unresolved. Per germline, CDR1 MDHEN and CDR2 SYDVKM. The CDR3 extends over 12 amino acids. The germline V and J ends were trimmed by 8 bases and 8 bases, with 13 bases remaining between them.

The chain has TRBV2 and TRBJ2-1; 10 bases agree with TRBD2. In germline, CDR1 is SNHLY, CDR2 FYNNEI. Trimming cost V 6 bases and J 4 bases; bases outside gene matches: 6. There are 15 residues in the CDR3. CDR3 loop: CASSPGTSAYNEQFF. Here the CDR3 DNA reads TGTGCCAGCAGCCCCGGGACTAGCGCGTACAATGAGCAGTTCTTC.

Comments on this clone: Its ends do not fully match the called genes, so a read error is possible. The rearrangement joins TRBV28 to TRBJ2-7, with D perhaps TRBD2 (6 bases). Germline loops: CDR1 MDHEN, CDR2 SYDVKM. This CDR3 region has 13 residues. The CDR3: CASSSALPGTGGF. DNA of the CDR3: TGTGCCAGCAGCTCTGCGCTACCGGGGACCGGGGGCTTC.

This chain connects TRBV5-1 to TRBJ2-3; tentatively, D is TRBD2 (5 bases). The germline V gene has CDR1 SGHRS and CDR2 YFSETQ. V lost 0 bases and J lost 3, with 5 bases in between. The CDR3 has 13 residues. The CDR3 here is CASSLVATDTQYF. The DNA for the CDR3 is TGCGCCAGCAGCTTGGTAGCGACAGATACGCAGTATTTT.

The chain is built from TRBV18 and TRBJ2-3; D may match TRBD1 or TRBD2 (5 bases each). Between the trimmed V and J ends, which lost 4 bases and 6 bases, there was a span of 14 bases. CDR3 length equals 14 residues. Germline V gives CDR1 KGHSH, CDR2 LQKENI. The CDR3 region is CASSLGLAEDTQYF. In DNA form, the CDR3 reads TGTGCCAGCTCACTGGGGCTAGCTGAGGATACGCAGTATTTT.

This clone was recorded once. This sequence joins TRBV28 and TRBJ1-6, with 7 bases lining up with TRBD1. CDR3 length: 14 residues. Germline trimming cut 7 bases from V and 7 bases from J; bases unmatched to any gene: 7. CDR1 is MDHEN and CDR2 is SYDVKM in the germline V gene. CDR3 in DNA: TGTGCCAGCATAAGGGGGACAGCCAATTCACCCCTCCACTTT. It yields the protein CASIRGTANSPLHF.

Worth noting for this clone: Other DNA sequences from this sample encode an identical CDR3 as well. The genes are TRBV5-1 and TRBJ2-2, with TRBD1 as a possible D gene (6 bases). Germline CDR1 SGHRS, CDR2 YFSETQ. V lost 4 bases to trimming and J lost 0 bases, with 7 bases between them. This CDR3 has 14 residues. CDR3 coding DNA: TGCGCCAGCAGCCGGACAGCGAACACCGGGGAGCTGTTTTTT. This gives the protein CASSRTANTGELFF.